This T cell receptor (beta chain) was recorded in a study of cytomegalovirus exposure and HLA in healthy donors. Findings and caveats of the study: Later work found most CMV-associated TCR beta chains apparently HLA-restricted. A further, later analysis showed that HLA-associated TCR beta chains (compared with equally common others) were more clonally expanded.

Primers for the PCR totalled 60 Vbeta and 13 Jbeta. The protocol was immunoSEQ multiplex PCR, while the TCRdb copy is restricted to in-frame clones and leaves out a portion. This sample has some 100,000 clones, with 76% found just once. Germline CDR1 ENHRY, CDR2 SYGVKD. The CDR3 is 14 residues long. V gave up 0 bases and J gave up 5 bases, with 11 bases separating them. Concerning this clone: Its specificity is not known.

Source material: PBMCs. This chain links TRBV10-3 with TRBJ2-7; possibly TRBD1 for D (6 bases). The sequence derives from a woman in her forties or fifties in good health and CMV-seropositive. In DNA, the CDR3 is TGTGCCATCAGTGAGTCACAGGGAGTAGACGAGCAGTACTTC. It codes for CAISESQGVDEQYF.